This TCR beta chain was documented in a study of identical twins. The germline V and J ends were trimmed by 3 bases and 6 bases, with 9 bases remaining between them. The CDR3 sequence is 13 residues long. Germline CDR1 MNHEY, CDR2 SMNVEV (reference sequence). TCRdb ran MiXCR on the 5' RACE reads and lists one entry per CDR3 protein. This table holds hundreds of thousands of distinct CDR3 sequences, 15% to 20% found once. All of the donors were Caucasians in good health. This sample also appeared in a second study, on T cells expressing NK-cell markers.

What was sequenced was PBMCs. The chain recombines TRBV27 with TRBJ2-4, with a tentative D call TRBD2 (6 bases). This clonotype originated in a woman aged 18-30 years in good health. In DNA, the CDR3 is TGTGCCAGCAGTTTTGGACTACCAAACATTCAGTACTTC. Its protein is CASSFGLPNIQYF.